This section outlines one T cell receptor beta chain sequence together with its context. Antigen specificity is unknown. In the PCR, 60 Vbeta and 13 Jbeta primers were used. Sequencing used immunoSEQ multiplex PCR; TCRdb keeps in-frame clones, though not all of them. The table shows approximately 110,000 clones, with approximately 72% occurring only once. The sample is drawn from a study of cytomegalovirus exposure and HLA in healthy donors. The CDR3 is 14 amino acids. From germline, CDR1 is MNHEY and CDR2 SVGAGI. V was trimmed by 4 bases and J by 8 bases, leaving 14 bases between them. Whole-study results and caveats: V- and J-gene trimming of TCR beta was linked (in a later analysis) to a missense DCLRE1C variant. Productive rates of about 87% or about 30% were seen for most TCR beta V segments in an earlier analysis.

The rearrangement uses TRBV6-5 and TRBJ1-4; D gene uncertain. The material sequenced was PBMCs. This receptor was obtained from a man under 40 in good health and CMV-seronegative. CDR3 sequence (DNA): TGTGCCAGCAGTTTCAACACACCGGGGGAAAAACTGTTTTTT. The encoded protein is CASSFNTPGEKLFF.